The present entry profiles one T cell receptor (beta chain) with its context. Authors' methods: Reference gene primer amplification yielded estimated nucleated cell counts. Method: immunoSEQ multiplex PCR; TCRdb's copy keeps in-frame clones and lacks some. V and J calls and clone size follow that table, whereas D and trimming were derived from the DNA. The sample records roughly 350,000 clones, around 84% being singletons. This entry belongs to a study of blood T cell repertoires in COVID-19. Study-wide context: Spain, Italy and the United States supplied samples that represented acute and convalescent COVID-19. T cells, B-cell-depleted T cells, or PBMCs provided the cDNA or gDNA that served as material.

Trimming pared 2 bases from V and 2 bases from J, leaving 12 bases between. Germline V gene sequence: CDR1 KGHSH, CDR2 LQKENI. This CDR3 contains 15 residues. This receptor was identified in a woman aged 18 to 35 with acute or convalescent COVID-19. The sample was peripheral blood. The chain links TRBV18 to TRBJ1-1; D gene uncertain. In DNA form, the CDR3 reads TGTGCCAGCTCACCAACGAGCGGGGAAAACACTGAAGCTTTCTTT. Its protein is CASSPTSGENTEAFF.